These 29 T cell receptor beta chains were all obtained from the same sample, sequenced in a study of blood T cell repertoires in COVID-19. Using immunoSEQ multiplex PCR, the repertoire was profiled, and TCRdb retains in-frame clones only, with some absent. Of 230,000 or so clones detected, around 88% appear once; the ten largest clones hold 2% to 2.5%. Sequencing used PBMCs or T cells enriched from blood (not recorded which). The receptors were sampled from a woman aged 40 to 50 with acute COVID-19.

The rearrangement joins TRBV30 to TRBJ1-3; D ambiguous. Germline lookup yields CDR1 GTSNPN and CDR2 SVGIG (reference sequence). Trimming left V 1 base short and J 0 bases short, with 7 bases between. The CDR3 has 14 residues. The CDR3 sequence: CAWSGGYSGNTIYF. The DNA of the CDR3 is TGTGCCTGGAGTGGAGGATACTCTGGAAACACCATATATTTT.

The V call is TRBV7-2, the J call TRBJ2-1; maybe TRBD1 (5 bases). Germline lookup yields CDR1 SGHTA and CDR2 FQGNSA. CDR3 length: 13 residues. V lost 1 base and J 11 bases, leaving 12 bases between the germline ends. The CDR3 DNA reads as TGTGCCAGCAGCTTAGTAGAAGGGGCGAAGCAGTTCTTC. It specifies CASSLVEGAKQFF.

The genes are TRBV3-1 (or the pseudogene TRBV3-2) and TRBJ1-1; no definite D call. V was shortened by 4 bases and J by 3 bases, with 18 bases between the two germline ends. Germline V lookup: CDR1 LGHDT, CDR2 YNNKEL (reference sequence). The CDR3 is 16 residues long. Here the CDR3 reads CASSRTTPAKDTEAFF. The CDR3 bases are TGTGCCAGCAGCCGCACTACACCCGCCAAGGACACTGAAGCTTTCTTT.

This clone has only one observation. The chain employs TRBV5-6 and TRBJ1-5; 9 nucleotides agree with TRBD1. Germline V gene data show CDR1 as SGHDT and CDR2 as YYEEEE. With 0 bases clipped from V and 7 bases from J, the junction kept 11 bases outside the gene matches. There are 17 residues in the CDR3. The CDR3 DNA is TGTGCCAGCAGCTTGGGGGAAACAGGGGGCTGGGAGCAGCCCCAGCATTTT. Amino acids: CASSLGETGGWEQPQHF.

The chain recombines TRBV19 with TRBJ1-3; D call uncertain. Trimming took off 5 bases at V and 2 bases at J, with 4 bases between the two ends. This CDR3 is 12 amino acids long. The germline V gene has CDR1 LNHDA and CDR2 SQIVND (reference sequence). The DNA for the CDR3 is TGTGCCAGTAGTCTAACTGGAAACACCATATATTTT. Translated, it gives CASSLTGNTIYF.

The CDR3 region has the DNA TGTGCCAGCAGCTTAGGGGGGGTGCGCGCTGAAGCTTTCTTT. Protein sequence: CASSLGGVRAEAFF. The rearrangement joins TRBV11-2 to TRBJ1-1; weak D call: TRBD1 (5 bases). The CDR3 loop spans 14 amino acids. Germline-derived CDR1 and CDR2 are SGHAT and FQNNGV. The V end lost 1 base, the J end lost 6 bases, and 12 bases lay between the germline ends.

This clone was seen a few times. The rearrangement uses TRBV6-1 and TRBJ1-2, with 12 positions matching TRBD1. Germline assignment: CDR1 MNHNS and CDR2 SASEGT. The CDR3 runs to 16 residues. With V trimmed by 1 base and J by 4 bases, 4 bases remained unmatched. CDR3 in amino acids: CASSEGGTGGVYGYTF. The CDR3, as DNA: TGTGCCAGCAGTGAAGGAGGGACAGGGGGCGTCTATGGCTACACCTTC.

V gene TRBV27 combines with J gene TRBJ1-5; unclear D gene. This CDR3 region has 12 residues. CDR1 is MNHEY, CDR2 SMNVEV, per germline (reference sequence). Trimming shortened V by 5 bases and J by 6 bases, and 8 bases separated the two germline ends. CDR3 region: CASSPAGQPQHF. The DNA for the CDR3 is TGTGCCAGCAGTCCCGCGGGTCAGCCCCAGCATTTT.

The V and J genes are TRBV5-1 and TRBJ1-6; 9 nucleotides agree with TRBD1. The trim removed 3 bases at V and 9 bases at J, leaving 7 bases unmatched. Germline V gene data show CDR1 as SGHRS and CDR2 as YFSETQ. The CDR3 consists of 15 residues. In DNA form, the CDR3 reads TGCGCCAGCAGCTCGTGGACAGGGGTGAGTTCACCCCTCCACTTT. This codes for CASSSWTGVSSPLHF. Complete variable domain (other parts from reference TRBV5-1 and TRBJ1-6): KAGVTQTPRYLIKTRGQQVTLSCSPISGHRSVSWYQQTPGQGLQFLFEYFSETQRNKGNFPGRFSGRQFSNSRSEMNVSTLELGDSALYLCASSSWTGVSSPLHFGNGTRLTVT.

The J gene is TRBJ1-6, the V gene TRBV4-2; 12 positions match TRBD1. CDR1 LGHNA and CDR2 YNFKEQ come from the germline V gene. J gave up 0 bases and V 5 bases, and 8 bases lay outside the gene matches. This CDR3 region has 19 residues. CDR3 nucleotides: TGTGCCAGCAGCGCCACCGGGACAGGGGGCATCTCCTATAATTCACCCCTCCACTTT. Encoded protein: CASSATGTGGISYNSPLHF.

This chain's CDR3 is CASSEETEREQFF. CDR3 in DNA: TGTGCCAGCAGTGAAGAAACAGAAAGGGAGCAGTTCTTC. The chain couples TRBV2 to TRBJ2-1; unclear D gene. The germline V gene has CDR1 SNHLY and CDR2 FYNNEI. V was pared by 1 base and J by 10 bases, with 11 bases between. The CDR3 has 13 amino acids.

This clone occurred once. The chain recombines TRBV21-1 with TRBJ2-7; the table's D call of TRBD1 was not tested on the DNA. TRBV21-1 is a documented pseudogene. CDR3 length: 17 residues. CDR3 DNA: TGTGCCAGCACCAATGACAGGCTCCTAAACATATCCTACGAGCAGTACGTC. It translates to CASTNDRLLNISYEQYV.

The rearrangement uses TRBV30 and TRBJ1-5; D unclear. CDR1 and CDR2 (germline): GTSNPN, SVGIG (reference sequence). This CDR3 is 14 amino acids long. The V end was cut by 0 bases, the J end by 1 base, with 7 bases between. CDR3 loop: CAWSVQWSNQPQHF. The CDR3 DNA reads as TGTGCCTGGAGTGTACAATGGAGCAATCAGCCCCAGCATTTT.

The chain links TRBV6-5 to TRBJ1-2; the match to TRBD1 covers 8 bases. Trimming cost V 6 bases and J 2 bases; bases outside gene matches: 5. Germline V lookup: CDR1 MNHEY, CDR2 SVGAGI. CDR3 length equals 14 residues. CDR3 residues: CASRGGDRNYGYTF. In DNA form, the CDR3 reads TGTGCCAGCAGGGGGGGGGACAGGAACTATGGCTACACCTTC.

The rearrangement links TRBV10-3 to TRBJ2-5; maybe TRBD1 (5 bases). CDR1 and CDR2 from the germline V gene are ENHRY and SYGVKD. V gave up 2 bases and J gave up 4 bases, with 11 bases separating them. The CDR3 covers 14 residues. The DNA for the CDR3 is TGTGCCATCAGTGAGAGGCAGGGCGGAGAGACCCAGTACTTC. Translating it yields CAISERQGGETQYF.

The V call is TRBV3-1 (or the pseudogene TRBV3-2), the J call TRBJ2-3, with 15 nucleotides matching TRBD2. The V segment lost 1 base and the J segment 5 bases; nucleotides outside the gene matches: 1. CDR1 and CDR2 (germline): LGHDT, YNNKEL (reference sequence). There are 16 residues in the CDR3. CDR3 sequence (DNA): TGTGCCAGCAGCCAAGGGGGACTAGCGGGAGGAGATACGCAGTATTTT. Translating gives CASSQGGLAGGDTQYF.

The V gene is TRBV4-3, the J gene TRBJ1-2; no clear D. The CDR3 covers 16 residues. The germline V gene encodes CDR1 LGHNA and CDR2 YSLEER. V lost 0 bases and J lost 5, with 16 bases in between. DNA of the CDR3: TGCGCCAGCAGCCAAGATTATACGAGGGAGGCGTATGGCTACACCTTC. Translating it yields CASSQDYTREAYGYTF.

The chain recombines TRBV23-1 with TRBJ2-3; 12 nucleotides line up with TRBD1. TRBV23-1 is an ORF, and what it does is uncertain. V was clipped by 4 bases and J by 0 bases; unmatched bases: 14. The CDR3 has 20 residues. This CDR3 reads CASSPLPGQGAGTSTDTQYF. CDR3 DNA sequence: TGCGCCAGCAGTCCACTGCCGGGACAGGGGGCTGGGACTAGCACAGATACGCAGTATTTT.

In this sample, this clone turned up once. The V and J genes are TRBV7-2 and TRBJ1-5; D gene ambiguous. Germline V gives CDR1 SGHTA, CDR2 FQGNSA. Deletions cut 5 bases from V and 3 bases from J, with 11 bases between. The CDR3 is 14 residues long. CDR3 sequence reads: CASSRPGNNQPQHF. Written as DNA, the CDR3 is TGTGCCAGCAGCCGTCCCGGGAACAATCAGCCCCAGCATTTT.

The CDR3: CASTGTLYNEQFF. CDR3 sequence (DNA): TGTGCCAGCACAGGGACACTATACAATGAGCAGTTCTTC. The J gene is TRBJ2-1, the V gene TRBV12-3 or TRBV12-4; D perhaps matches TRBD1 (6 bases). Trimming took off 7 bases at V and 4 bases at J, with 11 bases between the two ends. The CDR3 has 13 residues.

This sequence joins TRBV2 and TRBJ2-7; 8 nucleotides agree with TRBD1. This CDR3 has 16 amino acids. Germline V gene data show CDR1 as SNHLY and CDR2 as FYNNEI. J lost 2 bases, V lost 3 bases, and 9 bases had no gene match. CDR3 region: CASSDLTGDFTYEQYV. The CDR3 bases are TGTGCCAGCAGTGACTTGACAGGGGACTTCACCTACGAGCAGTACGTC.

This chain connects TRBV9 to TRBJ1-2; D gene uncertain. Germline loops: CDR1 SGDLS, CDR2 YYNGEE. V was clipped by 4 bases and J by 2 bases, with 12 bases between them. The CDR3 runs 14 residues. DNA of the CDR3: TGTGCCAGCAGCCAGACTACTGGGAACTATGGCTACACCTTC. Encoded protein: CASSQTTGNYGYTF.

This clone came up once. The CDR3 reads CASSPRGQASHYGYTF. Written as DNA, the CDR3 is TGTGCCAGCAGCCCCCGAGGACAGGCTTCTCACTATGGCTACACCTTC. The chain employs TRBV7-6 and TRBJ1-2; the match to TRBD1 covers 7 bases. CDR3 length equals 16 residues. With 5 bases clipped from V and 3 bases from J, the junction kept 12 bases outside the gene matches. Germline V gene lookup returns CDR1 SGHVS and CDR2 FNYEAQ.

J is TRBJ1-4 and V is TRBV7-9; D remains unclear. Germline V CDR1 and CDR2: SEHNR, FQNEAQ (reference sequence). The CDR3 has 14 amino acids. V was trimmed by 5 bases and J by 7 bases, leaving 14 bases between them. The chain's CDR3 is CASSTSQRFEKLFF. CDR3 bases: TGTGCCAGCAGCACATCCCAGCGGTTTGAAAAACTGTTTTTT.

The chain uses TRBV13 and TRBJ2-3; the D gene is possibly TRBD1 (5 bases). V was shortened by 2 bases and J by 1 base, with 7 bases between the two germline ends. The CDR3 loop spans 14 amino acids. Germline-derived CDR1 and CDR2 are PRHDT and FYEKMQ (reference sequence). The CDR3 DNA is TGTGCCAGCAGCTTAAGGGGTCGCACAGATACGCAGTATTTT. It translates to CASSLRGRTDTQYF.

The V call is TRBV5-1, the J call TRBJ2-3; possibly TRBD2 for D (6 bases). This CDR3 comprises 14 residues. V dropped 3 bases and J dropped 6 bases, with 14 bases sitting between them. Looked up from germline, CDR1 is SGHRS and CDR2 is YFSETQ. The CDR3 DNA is TGCGCCAGCAGCTCTGGGAGGCCTGGGGATACGCAGTATTTT. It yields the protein CASSSGRPGDTQYF.

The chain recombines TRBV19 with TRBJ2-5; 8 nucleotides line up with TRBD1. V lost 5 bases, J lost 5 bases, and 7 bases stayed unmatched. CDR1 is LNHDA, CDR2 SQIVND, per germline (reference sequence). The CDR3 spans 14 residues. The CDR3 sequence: CASSPRTGLETQYF. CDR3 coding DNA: TGTGCCAGTAGTCCACGGACAGGGTTGGAGACCCAGTACTTC. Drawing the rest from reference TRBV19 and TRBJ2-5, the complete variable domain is DGGITQSPKYLFRKEGQNVTLSCEQNLNHDAMYWYRQDPGQGLRLIYYSQIVNDFQKGDIAEGYSVSREKKESFPLTVTSAQKNPTAFYLCASSPRTGLETQYFGPGTRLLVL.

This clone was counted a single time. CDR3 protein: CASSPTTGAVQPQHF. The CDR3, as DNA: TGTGCCAGCTCACCCACGACAGGGGCCGTTCAGCCCCAGCATTTT. The rearrangement uses TRBV18 and TRBJ1-5; TRBD1 agrees at 8 bases. This CDR3 contains 15 residues. J gave up 6 bases and V 3 bases, and 7 bases lay outside the gene matches. Germline CDR1 reads KGHSH; CDR2 reads LQKENI.

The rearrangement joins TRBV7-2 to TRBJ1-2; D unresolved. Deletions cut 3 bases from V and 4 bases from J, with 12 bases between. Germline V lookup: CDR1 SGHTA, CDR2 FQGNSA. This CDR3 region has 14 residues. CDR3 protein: CASSFSVPVYGYTF. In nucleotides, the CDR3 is TGTGCCAGCAGCTTTTCAGTCCCTGTCTATGGCTACACCTTC.